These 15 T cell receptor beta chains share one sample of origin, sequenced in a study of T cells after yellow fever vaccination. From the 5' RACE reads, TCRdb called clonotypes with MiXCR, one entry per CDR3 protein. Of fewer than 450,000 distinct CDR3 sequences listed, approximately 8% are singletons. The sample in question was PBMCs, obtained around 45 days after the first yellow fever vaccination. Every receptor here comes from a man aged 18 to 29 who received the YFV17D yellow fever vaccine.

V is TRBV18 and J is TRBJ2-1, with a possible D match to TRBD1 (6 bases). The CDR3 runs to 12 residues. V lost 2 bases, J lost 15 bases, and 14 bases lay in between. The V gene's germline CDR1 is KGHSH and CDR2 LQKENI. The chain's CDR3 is CASSPNRDDVFF. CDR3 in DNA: TGTGCCAGCTCACCAAACAGGGACGACGTGTTCTTC.

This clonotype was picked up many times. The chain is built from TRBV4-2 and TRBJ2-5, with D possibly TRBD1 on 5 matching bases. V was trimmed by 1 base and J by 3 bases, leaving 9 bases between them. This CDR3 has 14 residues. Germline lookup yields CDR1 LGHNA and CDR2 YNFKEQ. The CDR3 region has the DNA TGTGCCAGCAGCCAAGTAGGGGCCGAAGAGACCCAGTACTTC. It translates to CASSQVGAEETQYF.

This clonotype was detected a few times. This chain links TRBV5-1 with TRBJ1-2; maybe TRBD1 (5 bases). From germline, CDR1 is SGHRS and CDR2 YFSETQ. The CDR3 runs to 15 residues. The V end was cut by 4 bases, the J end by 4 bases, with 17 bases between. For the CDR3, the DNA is TGCGCCAGCAGCCGGGGCGAAGGTGGACGCTATGGCTACACCTTC. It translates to CASSRGEGGRYGYTF.

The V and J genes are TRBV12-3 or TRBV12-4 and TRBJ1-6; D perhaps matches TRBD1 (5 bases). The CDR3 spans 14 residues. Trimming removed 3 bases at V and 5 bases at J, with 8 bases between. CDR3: CASSLGVNNSPLHF. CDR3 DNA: TGTGCCAGCAGTTTGGGGGTAAATAATTCACCCCTCCACTTT.

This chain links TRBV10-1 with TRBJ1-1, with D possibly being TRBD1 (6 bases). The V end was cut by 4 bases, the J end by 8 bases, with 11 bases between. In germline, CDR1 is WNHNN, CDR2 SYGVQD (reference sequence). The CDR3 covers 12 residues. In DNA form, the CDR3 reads TGCGCCAGCAGTGCTACGGGGGGCGAAGCTTTCTTT. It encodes CASSATGGEAFF.

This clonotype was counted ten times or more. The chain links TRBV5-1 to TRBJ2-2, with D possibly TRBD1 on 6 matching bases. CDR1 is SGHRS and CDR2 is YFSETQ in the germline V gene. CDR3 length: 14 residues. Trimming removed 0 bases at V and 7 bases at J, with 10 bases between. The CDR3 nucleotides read TGCGCCAGCAGCTTGGCAGGGGTCGGCGGGGAGCTGTTTTTT. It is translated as CASSLAGVGGELFF.

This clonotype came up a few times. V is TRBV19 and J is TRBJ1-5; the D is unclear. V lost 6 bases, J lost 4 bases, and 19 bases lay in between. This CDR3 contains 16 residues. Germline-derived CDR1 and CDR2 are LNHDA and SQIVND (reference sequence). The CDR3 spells CASRDSRALPNQPQHF. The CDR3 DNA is TGTGCCAGTAGGGACTCCCGGGCTCTACCGAATCAGCCCCAGCATTTT.

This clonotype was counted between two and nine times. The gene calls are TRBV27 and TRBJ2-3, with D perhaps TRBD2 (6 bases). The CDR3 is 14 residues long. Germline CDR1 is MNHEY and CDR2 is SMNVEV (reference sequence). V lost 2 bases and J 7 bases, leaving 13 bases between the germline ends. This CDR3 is CASSLAGFEYTQYF. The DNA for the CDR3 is TGTGCCAGCAGTTTAGCGGGGTTTGAGTATACGCAGTATTTT.

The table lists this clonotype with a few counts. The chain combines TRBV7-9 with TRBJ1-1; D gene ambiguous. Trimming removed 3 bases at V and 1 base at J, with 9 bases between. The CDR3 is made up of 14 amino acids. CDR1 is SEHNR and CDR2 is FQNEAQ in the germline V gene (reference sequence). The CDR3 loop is CASSLTGRNTEAFF. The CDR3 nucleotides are TGTGCCAGCAGCTTGACGGGTCGGAACACTGAAGCTTTCTTT.

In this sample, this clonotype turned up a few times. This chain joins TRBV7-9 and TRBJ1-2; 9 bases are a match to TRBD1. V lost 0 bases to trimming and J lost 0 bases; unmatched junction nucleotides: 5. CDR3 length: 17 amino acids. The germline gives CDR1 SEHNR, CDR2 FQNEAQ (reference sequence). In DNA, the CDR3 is TGTGCCAGCAGCTTAGCATCGGACAGGGGAGCTAACTATGGCTACACCTTC. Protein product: CASSLASDRGANYGYTF.

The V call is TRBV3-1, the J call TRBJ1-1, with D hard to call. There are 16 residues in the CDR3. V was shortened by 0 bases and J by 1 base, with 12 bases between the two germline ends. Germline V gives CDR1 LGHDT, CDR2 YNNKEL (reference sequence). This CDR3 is CASSQEAVDQNTEAFF. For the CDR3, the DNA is TGTGCCAGCAGCCAAGAAGCGGTGGACCAGAACACTGAAGCTTTCTTT.

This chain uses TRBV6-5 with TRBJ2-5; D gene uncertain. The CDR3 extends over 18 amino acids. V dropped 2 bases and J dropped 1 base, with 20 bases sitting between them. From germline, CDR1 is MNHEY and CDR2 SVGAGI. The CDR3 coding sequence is TGTGCCAGCAGTTACGGGCCACCCTGGGCGACCACCCAAGAGACCCAGTACTTC. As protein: CASSYGPPWATTQETQYF.

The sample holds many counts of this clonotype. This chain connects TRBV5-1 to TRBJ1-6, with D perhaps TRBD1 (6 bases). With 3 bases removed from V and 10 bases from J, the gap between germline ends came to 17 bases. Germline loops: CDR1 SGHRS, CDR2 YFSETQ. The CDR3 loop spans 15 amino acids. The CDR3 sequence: CASSSGTTGWSPLHF. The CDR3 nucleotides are TGCGCCAGCAGCTCTGGAACTACAGGGTGGTCACCCCTCCACTTT.

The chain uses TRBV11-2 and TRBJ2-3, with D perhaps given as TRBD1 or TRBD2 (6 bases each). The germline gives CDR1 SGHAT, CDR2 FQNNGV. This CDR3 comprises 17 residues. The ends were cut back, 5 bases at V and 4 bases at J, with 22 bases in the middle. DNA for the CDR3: TGTGCCAGCAGCCGTACCCCTCCGGGGGCCGGGGCAGATACGCAGTATTTT. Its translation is CASSRTPPGAGADTQYF.

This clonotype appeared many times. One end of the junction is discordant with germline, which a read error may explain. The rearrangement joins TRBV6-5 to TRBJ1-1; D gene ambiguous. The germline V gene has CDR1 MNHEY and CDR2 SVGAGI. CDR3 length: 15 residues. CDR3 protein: CASSHSRGLSTEAFF. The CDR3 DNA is TGTGCCAGCAGTCACTCCCGAGGTCTGAGTACTGAAGCTTTCTTT.